The present T cell receptor beta chain was sequenced within a study of CD8+CD57+ T cells in acquired aplastic anemia. Profiling of TCR beta VDJ combinations and CDR3 sequences used genomic DNA as template. MiXCR, applied by TCRdb to the reads, yields one record per CDR3 protein. The table includes approximately 380,000 distinct CDR3 sequences, 55% to 70% detected once. Looked up from germline, CDR1 is DFQATT and CDR2 is SNEGSKA (reference sequence). V was pared by 6 bases and J by 10 bases, with 9 bases of the junction left unmatched. The CDR3 loop spans 13 amino acids. This clonotype was seen repeatedly, ten times or more.

The chain joins TRBV20-1 to TRBJ1-6; TRBD1 matches 7 bases. Source material: sorted CD4+, CD8+, or CD8+CD57+ T cells (not recorded which) from PBMCs. This clonotype originated in a human donor in good health, serving as a control. CDR3 region: CSARQGSGSPLHF. CDR3 bases: TGCAGTGCAAGACAGGGATCTGGGTCACCCCTCCACTTT.